Below, 24 T cell receptor beta chains from the same sample are listed, as sequenced in a study of vaccination effects on CD4 cells after COVID-19. Assay used: immunoSEQ multiplex PCR; TCRdb lists only in-frame clones, some missing. The sample has tens of thousands of clones, more than 65% seen once. The antigens these receptors bind are not known. Peptide-pool stimulation followed by sequencing identified expanded antigen-specific CD4+ clonotypes in the ViraFEST assay. Following 10 days of culture, CD4+ T cells were isolated. The person had PCR-confirmed SARS-CoV-2 infection between March and December 2020. The starting material was CD4+ T cells from PBMCs cultured with HIV peptides, obtained before COVID-19 vaccination. Indicated subset: HIV-1 Nef peptide pool negative control/reference culture. The receptors shown here come from a human donor who had a prior SARS-CoV-2 infection.

The chain recombines TRBV5-6 with TRBJ2-1; 9 bases are shared with TRBD2. Trimming removed 4 bases from V and 8 bases from J; junction bases left unmatched: 13. The CDR3 has 16 amino acids. Germline CDR1 SGHDT, CDR2 YYEEEE. CDR3 in amino acids: CASSGAGGARRDEQFF. In nucleotides, the CDR3 is TGTGCCAGCAGCGGGGCGGGGGGGGCCCGCCGGGATGAGCAGTTCTTC.

The chain employs TRBV5-8 and TRBJ2-1; D perhaps matches TRBD2 (5 bases). V was cut by 0 bases and J by 4 bases, with 11 bases left in between. Germline V gene lookup returns CDR1 SGHTS and CDR2 YDEGEE. The CDR3 runs to 15 residues. The CDR3 is CASSLATNGYNEQFF. The CDR3 DNA is TGTGCCAGCAGCTTGGCGACTAACGGATACAATGAGCAGTTCTTC.

The chain joins TRBV11-3 to TRBJ2-7, with D possibly matching TRBD2 (5 bases). The V end lost 5 bases, the J end lost 0 bases, and 14 bases lay between the germline ends. The CDR3 length is 15 residues. Germline CDR1 and CDR2: SGHNT and YENEEA. The CDR3: CASSTRTVSSYEQYF. The CDR3 DNA sequence: TGTGCCAGCAGCACCCGGACTGTGAGCTCCTACGAGCAGTACTTC.

The chain has TRBV7-8 and TRBJ1-5; no clear D. V was pared by 2 bases and J by 1 base, with 6 bases between. The CDR3 runs to 14 residues. CDR1 SGHVS and CDR2 FQNEAQ come from the germline V gene. Here the CDR3 reads CASSLKESNQPQHF. As DNA, the CDR3 is TGTGCCAGCAGCTTAAAAGAAAGCAATCAGCCCCAGCATTTT.

This rearrangement joins TRBV7-9 to TRBJ1-1; D is unclear. Trimming removed 2 bases at V and 7 bases at J, with 20 bases between. The length of the CDR3 is 16 residues. Per germline, CDR1 SEHNR and CDR2 FQNEAQ (reference sequence). CDR3 coding DNA: TGTGCCAGCAGCTTATTGGCTTTTCACGGGGAGGGTGAAGCTTTCTTT. Translating gives CASSLLAFHGEGEAFF.

This clone turned up a few times. The rearrangement joins TRBV5-5 to TRBJ2-5, with D perhaps matching TRBD1 or TRBD2 (5 bases each). Trimming shortened V by 0 bases and J by 3 bases, and 12 bases separated the two germline ends. The germline V gene has CDR1 SGHKS and CDR2 YYEKEE (reference sequence). The CDR3 contains 15 residues. The CDR3 is CASSLEGTMEETQYF. The CDR3 DNA sequence: TGTGCCAGCAGCTTGGAAGGGACCATGGAAGAGACCCAGTACTTC.

The chain employs TRBV2 and TRBJ1-1, with TRBD1 matching 8 bases. V lost 6 bases and J lost 4; bases outside the gene matches: 7. The CDR3 is made up of 14 amino acids. From germline, CDR1 is SNHLY and CDR2 FYNNEI. The CDR3 protein is CASRAGQGSTEAFF. CDR3 nucleotides: TGTGCCAGCAGGGCCGGACAGGGAAGCACTGAAGCTTTCTTT.

CDR3 DNA: TGTGCCAGCTCACCAGCTGGGCGGACCTATGGCTACACCTTC. Translation gives CASSPAGRTYGYTF. The chain is built from TRBV18 and TRBJ1-2; no clear D gene. V dropped 2 bases and J dropped 4 bases, with 11 bases sitting between them. Per germline, CDR1 KGHSH and CDR2 LQKENI. CDR3 length: 14 amino acids.

This clone appeared a few times. The CDR3 loop reads CASSIAGAGANVLTF. Written as DNA, the CDR3 is TGTGCCAGTAGTATAGCGGGGGCTGGGGCCAACGTCCTGACTTTC. The chain joins TRBV19 to TRBJ2-6, with TRBD2 as a possible D gene (6 bases). The CDR3 is made up of 15 amino acids. The germline CDR1 and CDR2 sequences are LNHDA and SQIVND (reference sequence). The V and J ends lost 1 base and 2 bases respectively, with 6 bases between them.

This chain's CDR3 is CASMPPGGLTNEKLFF. For the CDR3, the DNA is TGTGCCAGCATGCCCCCAGGGGGGTTAACTAATGAAAAACTGTTTTTT. The V and J genes are TRBV2 and TRBJ1-4, with 7 bases identical to TRBD1. The germline gives CDR1 SNHLY, CDR2 FYNNEI. The CDR3 covers 16 residues. With 7 bases clipped from V and 1 base from J, the junction kept 9 bases outside the gene matches.

There are a few counts of this clone. The J gene is TRBJ1-6, the V gene TRBV4-2, with D possibly being TRBD1 (5 bases). This CDR3 has 15 amino acids. V was cut by 8 bases and J by 7 bases, with 18 bases left in between. The germline CDR1 and CDR2 sequences are LGHNA and YNFKEQ. The chain's CDR3 is CASGILGHSNSPLHF. The CDR3 DNA follows: TGTGCCAGCGGAATCCTCGGACATTCAAATTCACCCCTCCACTTT.

The chain joins TRBV28 to TRBJ2-5; 7 bases are shared with TRBD2. The J segment lost 4 bases and the V segment lost 3 bases, leaving 5 bases of the junction unmatched. Germline assignment: CDR1 MDHEN and CDR2 SYDVKM. The CDR3 sequence is 14 residues long. CDR3 in amino acids: CASSLGGDGETQYF. The CDR3 nucleotides read TGTGCCAGCAGTTTGGGAGGGGACGGAGAGACCCAGTACTTC.

This clone has only one observation. The chain is built from TRBV19 and TRBJ1-3; tentatively, D is TRBD1 (6 bases). CDR3 length: 15 amino acids. Germline V CDR1 and CDR2: LNHDA, SQIVND (reference sequence). The V end lost 5 bases, the J end lost 2 bases, and 13 bases lay between the germline ends. CDR3 sequence (DNA): TGTGCCAGTAGTCTCAGGGGTGCAGCTGGAAACACCATATATTTT. As protein: CASSLRGAAGNTIYF. The whole variable domain, filled in from reference TRBV19 and TRBJ1-3, reads DGGITQSPKYLFRKEGQNVTLSCEQNLNHDAMYWYRQDPGQGLRLIYYSQIVNDFQKGDIAEGYSVSREKKESFPLTVTSAQKNPTAFYLCASSLRGAAGNTIYFGEGSWLTVV.

The chain has TRBV7-2 and TRBJ1-1, with TRBD1 as a possible D gene (6 bases). Germline lookup yields CDR1 SGHTA and CDR2 FQGNSA. The ends were cut back, 3 bases at V and 13 bases at J, with 24 bases in the middle. The CDR3 runs to 15 residues. The CDR3 loop reads CASSFETWTPHRVFF. The DNA for the CDR3 is TGTGCCAGCAGCTTTGAAACCTGGACACCCCACAGGGTTTTCTTT.

V is TRBV5-6 and J is TRBJ2-5; TRBD1 aligns across 8 bases. Germline V gene data show CDR1 as SGHDT and CDR2 as YYEEEE. The CDR3 is 14 amino acids. V gave up 2 bases and J gave up 2 bases; unmatched junction bases: 2. CDR3 bases: TGTGCCAGCAGCTTTGGACAGGGACAAGAGACCCAGTACTTC. Its translation: CASSFGQGQETQYF.

The V call is TRBV30, the J call TRBJ1-6; D remains ambiguous. CDR3 length: 13 amino acids. The V gene's germline CDR1 is GTSNPN and CDR2 SVGIG (reference sequence). V was trimmed by 0 bases and J by 9 bases, leaving 9 bases between them. The CDR3 protein is CAWSVSAGSPLHF. CDR3 nucleotides: TGTGCCTGGAGTGTTAGTGCGGGTTCACCCCTCCACTTT.

This chain uses TRBV28 with TRBJ1-5; no clear D. Germline CDR1 is MDHEN and CDR2 is SYDVKM. Trimming cost V 3 bases and J 5 bases, with 20 bases left between them. The CDR3 extends over 17 amino acids. The CDR3: CASSFQVNGYGDQPQHF. For the CDR3, the DNA is TGTGCCAGCAGTTTCCAGGTAAACGGGTATGGTGATCAGCCCCAGCATTTT.

Ten or more counts support this clone. The rearrangement uses TRBV5-4 and TRBJ1-2; 10 positions agree with TRBD1. The CDR3 runs 14 residues. V lost 4 bases to trimming and J lost 5 bases; unmatched junction nucleotides: 5. Germline CDR1 and CDR2: SGHNT and YYREEE (reference sequence). In DNA form, the CDR3 reads TGTGCCAGCAGCGTGGGGGGACAGGGGTATGGCTACACCTTC. Translated, it gives CASSVGGQGYGYTF.

This chain uses TRBV7-9 with TRBJ2-1; no firm D call. The CDR3 length is 17 residues. Germline V gene sequence: CDR1 SEHNR, CDR2 FQNEAQ (reference sequence). With 5 bases removed from V and 7 bases from J, the gap between germline ends came to 24 bases. In DNA form, the CDR3 reads TGTGCCAGCAGCGGCCGTTCTTCTTTCGGAACTACGAATGAGCAGTTCTTC. This translates into CASSGRSSFGTTNEQFF.

The chain employs TRBV25-1 and TRBJ1-4, with D tentatively TRBD1 (5 bases). Trimming cost V 3 bases and J 8 bases, with 19 bases left between them. Germline lookup yields CDR1 MGHDK and CDR2 SYGVNS. CDR3 size: 16 residues. The CDR3 DNA follows: TGTGCCAGCAGTGATGATAGGGCCGACGGGGCCGAAAAACTGTTTTTT. Translating it yields CASSDDRADGAEKLFF.

V gene TRBV5-1 combines with J gene TRBJ2-5; perhaps D is TRBD1 or TRBD2 (5 bases each). This CDR3 contains 15 residues. CDR1 is SGHRS and CDR2 is YFSETQ in the germline V gene. Trimming stripped 1 base from V and 5 bases from J, with 15 bases between. CDR3 region: CASSLSPGTIETQYF. The CDR3 bases are TGCGCCAGCAGCTTGAGTCCCGGGACGATCGAGACCCAGTACTTC. The variable domain in full, completed from reference TRBV5-1 and TRBJ2-5, reads KAGVTQTPRYLIKTRGQQVTLSCSPISGHRSVSWYQQTPGQGLQFLFEYFSETQRNKGNFPGRFSGRQFSNSRSEMNVSTLELGDSALYLCASSLSPGTIETQYFGPGTRLLVL.

This chain connects TRBV20-1 to TRBJ1-2; 9 positions agree with TRBD1. Looked up from germline, CDR1 is DFQATT and CDR2 is SNEGSKA (reference sequence). This CDR3 has 13 residues. The trim removed 4 bases at V and 6 bases at J, leaving 6 bases unmatched. This chain's CDR3 is CSATETGGDGYTF. CDR3 sequence (DNA): TGCAGTGCTACTGAGACAGGGGGAGATGGCTACACCTTC.

V gene TRBV5-1 combines with J gene TRBJ1-1, with a weak D call TRBD1 (6 bases). Per the germline V gene, CDR1 is SGHRS and CDR2 is YFSETQ. Trimming pared 1 base from V and 7 bases from J, leaving 11 bases between. The CDR3 spans 13 residues. CDR3 sequence: CASSLPTGSEAFF. The DNA of the CDR3 is TGCGCCAGCAGCTTGCCCACAGGGAGTGAAGCTTTCTTT.

The gene calls are TRBV18 and TRBJ1-2; 10 bases line up with TRBD1. J was trimmed by 5 bases and V by 3 bases; bases with no gene match: 3. Germline V gene data show CDR1 as KGHSH and CDR2 as LQKENI. CDR3 length: 14 amino acids. The CDR3 DNA is TGTGCCAGCTCACCGTCGGACAGGGGGTATGGCTACACCTTC. Its translation is CASSPSDRGYGYTF.